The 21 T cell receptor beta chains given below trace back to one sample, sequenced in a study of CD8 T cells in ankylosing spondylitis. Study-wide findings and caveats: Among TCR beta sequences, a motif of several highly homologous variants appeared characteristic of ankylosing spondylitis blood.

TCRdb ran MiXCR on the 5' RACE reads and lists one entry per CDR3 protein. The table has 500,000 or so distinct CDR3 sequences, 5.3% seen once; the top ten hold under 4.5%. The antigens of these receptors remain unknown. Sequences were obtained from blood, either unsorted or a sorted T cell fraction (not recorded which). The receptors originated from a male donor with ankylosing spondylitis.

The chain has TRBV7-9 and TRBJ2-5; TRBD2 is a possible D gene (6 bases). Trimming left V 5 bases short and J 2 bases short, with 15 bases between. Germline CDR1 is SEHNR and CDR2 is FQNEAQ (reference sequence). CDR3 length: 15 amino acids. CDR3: CASSPISGEQETQYF. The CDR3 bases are TGTGCCAGCAGCCCAATTAGCGGAGAACAAGAGACCCAGTACTTC. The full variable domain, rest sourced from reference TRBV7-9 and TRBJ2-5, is DTGVSQNPRHKITKRGQNVTFRCDPISEHNRLYWYRQTLGQGPEFLTYFQNEAQLEKSRLLSDRFSAERPKGSFSTLEIQRTEQGDSAMYLCASSPISGEQETQYFGPGTRLLVL.

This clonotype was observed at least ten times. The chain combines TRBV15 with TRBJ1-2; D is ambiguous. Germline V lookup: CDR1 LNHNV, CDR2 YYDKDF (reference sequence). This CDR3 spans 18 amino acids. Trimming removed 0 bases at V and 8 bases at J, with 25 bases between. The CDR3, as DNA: TGTGCCACCAGCAGAGATATTCGGATTTTGGGCCCCAGGAACGGCTACACCTTC. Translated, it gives CATSRDIRILGPRNGYTF. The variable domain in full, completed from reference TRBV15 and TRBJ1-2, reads DAMVIQNPRYQVTQFGKPVTLSCSQTLNHNVMYWYQQKSSQAPKLLFHYYDKDFNNEADTPDNFQSRRPNTSFCFLDIRSPGLGDTAMYLCATSRDIRILGPRNGYTFGSGTRLTVV.

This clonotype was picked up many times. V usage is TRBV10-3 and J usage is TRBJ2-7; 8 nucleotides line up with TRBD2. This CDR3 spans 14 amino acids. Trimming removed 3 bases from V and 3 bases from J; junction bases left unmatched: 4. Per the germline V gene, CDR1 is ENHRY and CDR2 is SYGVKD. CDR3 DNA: TGTGCCATCAGTGATCGGGGGGGGGTCTACGAGCAGTACTTC. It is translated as CAISDRGGVYEQYF.

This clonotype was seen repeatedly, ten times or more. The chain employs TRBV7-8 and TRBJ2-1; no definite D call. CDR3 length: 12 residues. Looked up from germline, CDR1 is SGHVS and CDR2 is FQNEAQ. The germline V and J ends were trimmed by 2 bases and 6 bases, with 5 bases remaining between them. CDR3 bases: TGTGCCAGCAGCTTACCTATCAATGAGCAGTTCTTC. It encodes CASSLPINEQFF.

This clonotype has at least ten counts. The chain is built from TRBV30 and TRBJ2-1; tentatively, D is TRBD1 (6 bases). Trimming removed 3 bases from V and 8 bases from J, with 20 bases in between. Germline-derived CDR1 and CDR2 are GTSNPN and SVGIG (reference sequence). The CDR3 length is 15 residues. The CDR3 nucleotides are TGTGCCTGGAGCCTTACAGGGATTGGTTTGGATGAGCAGTTCTTC. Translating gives CAWSLTGIGLDEQFF.

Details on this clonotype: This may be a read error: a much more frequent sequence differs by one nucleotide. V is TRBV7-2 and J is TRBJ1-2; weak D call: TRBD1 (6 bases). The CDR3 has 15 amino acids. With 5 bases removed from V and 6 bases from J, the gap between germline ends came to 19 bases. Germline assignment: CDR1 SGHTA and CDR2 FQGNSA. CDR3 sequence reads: CASSTPKPGADGYTF. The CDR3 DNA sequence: TGTGCCAGCAGCACCCCCAAGCCAGGGGCCGATGGCTACACCTTC.

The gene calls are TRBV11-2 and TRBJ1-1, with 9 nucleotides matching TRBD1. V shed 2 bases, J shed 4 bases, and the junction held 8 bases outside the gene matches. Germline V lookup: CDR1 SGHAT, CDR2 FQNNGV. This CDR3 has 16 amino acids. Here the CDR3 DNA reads TGTGCCAGCAGCTTAATCTCGGGACAGGGTAGCACTGAAGCTTTCTTT. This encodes CASSLISGQGSTEAFF.

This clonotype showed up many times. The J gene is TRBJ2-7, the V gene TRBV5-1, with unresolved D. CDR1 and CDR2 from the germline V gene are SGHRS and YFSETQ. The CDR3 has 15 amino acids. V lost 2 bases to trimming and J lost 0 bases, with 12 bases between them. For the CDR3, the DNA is TGCGCCAGCAGCTTAGCGACGGAGATCTCCTACGAGCAGTACTTC. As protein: CASSLATEISYEQYF.

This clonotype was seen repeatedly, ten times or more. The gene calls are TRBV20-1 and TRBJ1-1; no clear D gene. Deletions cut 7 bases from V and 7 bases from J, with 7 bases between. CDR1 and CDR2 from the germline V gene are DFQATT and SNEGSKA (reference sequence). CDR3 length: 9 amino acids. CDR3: CSVRDEAFF. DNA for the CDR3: TGCAGTGTTAGGGATGAAGCTTTCTTT.

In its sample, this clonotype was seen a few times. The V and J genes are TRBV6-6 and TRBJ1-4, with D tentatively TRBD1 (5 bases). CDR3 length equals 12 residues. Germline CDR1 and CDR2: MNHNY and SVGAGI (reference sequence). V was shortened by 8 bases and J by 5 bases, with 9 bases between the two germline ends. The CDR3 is CASGTLNEKLFF. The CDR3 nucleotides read TGTGCCAGCGGGACTTTGAATGAAAAACTGTTTTTT.

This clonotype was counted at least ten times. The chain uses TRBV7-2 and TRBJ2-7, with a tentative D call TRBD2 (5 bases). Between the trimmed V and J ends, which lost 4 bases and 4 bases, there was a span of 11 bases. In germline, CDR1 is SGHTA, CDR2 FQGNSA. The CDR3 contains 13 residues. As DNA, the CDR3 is TGTGCCAGCAGCTGGGAGCGGCCTTACGAGCAGTACTTC. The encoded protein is CASSWERPYEQYF.

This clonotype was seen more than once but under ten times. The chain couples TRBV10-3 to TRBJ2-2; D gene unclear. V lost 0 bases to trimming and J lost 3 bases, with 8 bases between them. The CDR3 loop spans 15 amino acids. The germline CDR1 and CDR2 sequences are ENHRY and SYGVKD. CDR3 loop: CAISESGPDTGELFF. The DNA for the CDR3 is TGTGCCATCAGTGAGTCGGGTCCGGACACCGGGGAGCTGTTTTTT.

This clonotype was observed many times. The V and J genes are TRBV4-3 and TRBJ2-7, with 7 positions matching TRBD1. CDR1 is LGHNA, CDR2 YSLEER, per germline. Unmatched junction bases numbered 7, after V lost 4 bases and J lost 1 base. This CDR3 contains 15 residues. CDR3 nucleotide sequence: TGCGCCAGCAGCCGAGGGACAGCGAATTCCTACGAGCAGTACTTC. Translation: CASSRGTANSYEQYF.

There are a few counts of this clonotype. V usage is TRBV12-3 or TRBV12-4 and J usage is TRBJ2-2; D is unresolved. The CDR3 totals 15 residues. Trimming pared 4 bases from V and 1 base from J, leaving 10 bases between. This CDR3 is CASSSLLMNTGELFF. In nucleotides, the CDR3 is TGTGCCAGCAGTTCCCTATTAATGAACACCGGGGAGCTGTTTTTT.

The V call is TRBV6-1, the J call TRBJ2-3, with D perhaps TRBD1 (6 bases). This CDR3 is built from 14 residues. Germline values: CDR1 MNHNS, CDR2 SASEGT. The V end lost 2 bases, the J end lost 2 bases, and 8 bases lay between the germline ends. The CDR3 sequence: CASSENRATDTQYF. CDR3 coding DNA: TGTGCCAGCAGTGAAAACAGGGCCACAGATACGCAGTATTTT.

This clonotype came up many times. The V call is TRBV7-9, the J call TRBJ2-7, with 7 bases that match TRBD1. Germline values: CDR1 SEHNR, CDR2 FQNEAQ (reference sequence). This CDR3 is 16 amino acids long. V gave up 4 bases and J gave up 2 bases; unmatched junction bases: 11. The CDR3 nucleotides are TGTGCCAGCAGCTATACCCTAACAGGGGCACCCTACGAGCAGTACTTC. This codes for CASSYTLTGAPYEQYF.

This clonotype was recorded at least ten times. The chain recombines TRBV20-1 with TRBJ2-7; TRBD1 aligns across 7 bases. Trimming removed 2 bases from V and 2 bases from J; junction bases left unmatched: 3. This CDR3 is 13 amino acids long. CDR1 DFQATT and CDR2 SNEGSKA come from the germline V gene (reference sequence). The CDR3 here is CSARYGTAYEQYF. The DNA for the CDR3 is TGCAGTGCTAGATACGGGACAGCCTACGAGCAGTACTTC.

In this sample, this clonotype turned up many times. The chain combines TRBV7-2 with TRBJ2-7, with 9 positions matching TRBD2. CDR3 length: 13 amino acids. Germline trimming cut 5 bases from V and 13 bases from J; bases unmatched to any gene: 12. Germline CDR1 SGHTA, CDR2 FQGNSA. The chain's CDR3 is CASSPYRGRANYF. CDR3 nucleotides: TGTGCCAGCAGCCCCTATCGCGGGAGGGCCAATTACTTC.

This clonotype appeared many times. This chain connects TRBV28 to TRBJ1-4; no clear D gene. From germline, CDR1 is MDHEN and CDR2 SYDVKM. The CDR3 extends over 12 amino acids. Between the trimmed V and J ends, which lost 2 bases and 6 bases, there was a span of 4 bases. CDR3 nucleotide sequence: TGTGCCAGCAGTTTACGGGATGAAAAACTGTTTTTT. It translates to CASSLRDEKLFF.

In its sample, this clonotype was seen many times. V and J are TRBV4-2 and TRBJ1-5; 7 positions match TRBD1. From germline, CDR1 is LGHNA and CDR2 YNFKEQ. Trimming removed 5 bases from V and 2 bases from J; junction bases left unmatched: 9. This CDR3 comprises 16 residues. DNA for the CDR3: TGTGCCAGCAGCTCATATACCGGGACAGGCAATCAGCCCCAGCATTTT. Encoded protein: CASSSYTGTGNQPQHF.

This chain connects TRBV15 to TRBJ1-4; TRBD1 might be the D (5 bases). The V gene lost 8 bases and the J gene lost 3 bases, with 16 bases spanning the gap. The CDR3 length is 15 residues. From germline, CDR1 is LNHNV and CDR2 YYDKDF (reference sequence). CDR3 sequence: CATRAPGGSNEKLFF. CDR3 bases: TGTGCCACCCGGGCGCCCGGGGGTTCTAATGAAAAACTGTTTTTT. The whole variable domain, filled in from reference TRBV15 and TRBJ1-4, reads DAMVIQNPRYQVTQFGKPVTLSCSQTLNHNVMYWYQQKSSQAPKLLFHYYDKDFNNEADTPDNFQSRRPNTSFCFLDIRSPGLGDTAMYLCATRAPGGSNEKLFFGSGTQLSVL.